The subject of this entry is one T cell receptor (beta chain). Its specificity is unknown. The data originate from a study of PD-L1 blockade in urothelial cancer. Overall study context: The patients first took atezolizumab in 2014, receiving 1,200 mg intravenously every 3 weeks. Overall study findings and caveats: Below-median TCR clonality that was measured in pretreatment blood predicted better survival.

The CDR3 has 15 amino acids. Germline values: CDR1 SGHRS, CDR2 YFSETQ. Germline trimming cut 1 base from V and 5 bases from J; bases unmatched to any gene: 5. The repertoire was sequenced with immunoSEQ multiplex PCR; TCRdb's copy has only in-frame clones and lacks some. The sample consists of roughly 20,000 clones, around 88% of them appearing once. The material sequenced was PBMCs, taken around atezolizumab (anti-PD-L1) treatment. The source is a man aged 50 to 60 with urothelial cancer. The V and J genes are TRBV5-1 and TRBJ2-1; 8 bases fit TRBD1. The CDR3 is CASSLSRGHNNEQFF. The CDR3 DNA follows: TGCGCCAGCAGCTTGAGCAGGGGGCATAACAATGAGCAGTTCTTC.